This T cell receptor (beta chain) was identified in a study of metastatic and nonmetastatic thyroid tumors. Overall study context: The study looked at repertoires side by side in blood and in tumor or nodule tissue from malignant and benign thyroid patients.

TCRdb reanalyzed the PCR reads with MiXCR. The sample lists 25,000 to 30,000 clones, around a quarter occurring once. Per germline, CDR1 LNHDA and CDR2 SQIVND (reference sequence). V lost 2 bases, J lost 4 bases, and 23 bases lay in between. The CDR3 is made up of 18 amino acids. Thyroid surgery was preceded by no treatment in any patient. Material for sequencing was blood. The TCR comes from a female donor with papillary thyroid cancer or a benign thyroid nodule (not recorded which). Some clones in this sample may be carry-over from other donors' samples. The chain joins TRBV19 to TRBJ1-2; D uncertain. The CDR3 sequence is CASSIRLRQTQPGYGYTF. The CDR3 DNA reads TGTGCCAGTAGTATAAGGTTGAGACAAACGCAACCCGGCTATGGCTACACCTTC.